The 17 T cell receptor beta chains below come from one sample, sequenced in a study of cytomegalovirus exposure and HLA in healthy donors. Both 60 Vbeta primers and 13 Jbeta primers went into the PCR. Profiling relied on immunoSEQ multiplex PCR, and the TCRdb table lists in-frame clones only, not all of them. The sample lists 120,000 to 150,000 clones, 66% occurring once. Sequenced sample: PBMCs. The receptors were sampled from a woman between 55 and 75 years old in good health and CMV-seronegative.

This clone was recorded only once. The J gene is TRBJ2-1, the V gene TRBV10-3; unclear D gene. Between the trimmed V and J ends, which lost 11 bases and 2 bases, there was a span of 10 bases. The CDR3 covers 12 residues. The germline CDR1 and CDR2 sequences are ENHRY and SYGVKD. The CDR3 region is CAVAWAYNEQFF. CDR3 in DNA: TGTGCCGTAGCATGGGCCTACAATGAGCAGTTCTTC.

The chain has TRBV7-2 and TRBJ2-2; D unresolved. With 6 bases removed from V and 6 bases from J, the gap between germline ends came to 11 bases. CDR3 size: 13 residues. Germline assignment: CDR1 SGHTA and CDR2 FQGNSA. The DNA of the CDR3 is TGTGCCAGCAGAACTGGTTTTGCCGGGGAGCTGTTTTTT. This encodes CASRTGFAGELFF.

To note about this clone: Germline is not matched at one junction end, which may reflect a read error. V gene TRBV7-9 combines with J gene TRBJ2-7; TRBD1 matches at 7 bases. The CDR3 covers 12 residues. Per germline, CDR1 SEHNR and CDR2 FQNEAQ (reference sequence). DNA of the CDR3: TGTTCCAGCAGCCTACAGGGGATCGAGCAGTACTTC. Amino acids: CSSSLQGIEQYF.

The CDR3 protein is CANRVQGSAPEQYF. The CDR3 DNA follows: TGCGCCAACAGGGTCCAGGGATCTGCCCCCGAGCAGTACTTC. This rearrangement joins TRBV10-1 to TRBJ2-7; maybe TRBD1 (6 bases). This CDR3 region has 14 residues. V was pared by 10 bases and J by 6 bases, with 22 bases between. Germline V gives CDR1 WNHNN, CDR2 SYGVQD (reference sequence).

The rearrangement links TRBV20-1 to TRBJ2-3, with 8 bases matching TRBD1. The germline CDR1 and CDR2 sequences are DFQATT and SNEGSKA (reference sequence). The V segment lost 7 bases and the J segment 5 bases; nucleotides outside the gene matches: 2. The CDR3 length is 11 residues. The CDR3 DNA follows: TGCAGTGGAGGGACAGGAGATACGCAGTATTTT. Translated, it gives CSGGTGDTQYF.

The chain carries TRBV5-4 and TRBJ1-3, with 9 bases aligning to TRBD1. Germline V gene lookup returns CDR1 SGHNT and CDR2 YYREEE (reference sequence). V shed 4 bases, J shed 2 bases, and the junction held 7 bases outside the gene matches. The CDR3 spans 16 residues. In DNA, the CDR3 is TGTGCCAGCAGCCCGGGACAGGGCCGTGCTGGAAACACCATATATTTT. Amino acids: CASSPGQGRAGNTIYF.

This chain uses TRBV7-7 with TRBJ2-5, with TRBD1 matching over 9 bases. In germline, CDR1 is SSHAT, CDR2 FNYEAQ (reference sequence). CDR3 length: 16 amino acids. The V and J ends lost 4 bases and 4 bases, in that order; junction bases with no gene match: 10. The CDR3 sequence: CASSSSGQGVVETQYF. The CDR3 bases are TGTGCCAGCAGCTCTTCGGGACAGGGAGTGGTAGAGACCCAGTACTTC.

This chain uses TRBV11-3 with TRBJ2-1; D might be TRBD2 (5 bases). Germline CDR1 is SGHNT and CDR2 is YENEEA. The CDR3 spans 14 residues. V was shortened by 2 bases and J by 5 bases, with 10 bases between the two germline ends. This chain's CDR3 is CASSLSGVHNEQFF. CDR3 sequence (DNA): TGTGCCAGCAGCTTATCCGGGGTCCACAATGAGCAGTTCTTC.

The V call is TRBV5-1, the J call TRBJ2-2; no definite D call. The CDR3 is 15 residues long. The germline V and J ends were trimmed by 0 bases and 3 bases, with 9 bases remaining between them. The germline V gene encodes CDR1 SGHRS and CDR2 YFSETQ. This chain's CDR3 is CASSLEVSYTGELFF. CDR3 DNA: TGCGCCAGCAGCTTGGAAGTCAGTTACACCGGGGAGCTGTTTTTT.

The chain carries TRBV28 and TRBJ2-2, with a possible D match to TRBD2 (5 bases). V was pared by 2 bases and J by 0 bases, with 10 bases between. This CDR3 spans 16 amino acids. CDR1 MDHEN and CDR2 SYDVKM come from the germline V gene. The CDR3 region has the DNA TGTGCCAGCAGTTTAAGCGGTCCGACGAACACCGGGGAGCTGTTTTTT. It is translated as CASSLSGPTNTGELFF.

The rearrangement links TRBV7-9 to TRBJ1-4; tentative D call: TRBD1 (6 bases). Germline V gene sequence: CDR1 SEHNR, CDR2 FQNEAQ (reference sequence). Trimming removed 5 bases at V and 11 bases at J, with 12 bases between. There are 12 residues in the CDR3. DNA for the CDR3: TGTGCCAGCAGCCACCCCCAGGGGAAACTGTTTTTT. Translated, it gives CASSHPQGKLFF. Variable domain in full (rest from reference TRBV7-9 and TRBJ1-4): DTGVSQNPRHKITKRGQNVTFRCDPISEHNRLYWYRQTLGQGPEFLTYFQNEAQLEKSRLLSDRFSAERPKGSFSTLEIQRTEQGDSAMYLCASSHPQGKLFFGSGTQLSVL.

This clone turned up a few times. The chain combines TRBV5-4 with TRBJ2-5; possible D gene TRBD1, 6 bases. Germline-derived CDR1 and CDR2 are SGHNT and YYREEE (reference sequence). The V gene lost 6 bases and the J gene lost 5 bases, with 14 bases spanning the gap. CDR3 size: 13 residues. The CDR3 DNA reads as TGTGCCAGCACCCACGATAGGGGGGAGACCCAGTACTTC. It specifies CASTHDRGETQYF. Together with reference TRBV5-4 and TRBJ2-5, the CDR3 gives the full variable domain: ETGVTQSPTHLIKTRGQQVTLRCSSQSGHNTVSWYQQALGQGPQFIFQYYREEENGRGNFPPRFSGLQFPNYSSELNVNALELDDSALYLCASTHDRGETQYFGPGTRLLVL.

This chain links TRBV6-5 with TRBJ2-2, with 13 positions matching TRBD2. V was clipped by 6 bases and J by 6 bases; unmatched bases: 4. This CDR3 spans 15 amino acids. Germline CDR1 is MNHEY and CDR2 is SVGAGI. The CDR3 DNA sequence: TGTGCCAGCAGGCGGACTAGCGGGAGTCCCGGGGAGCTGTTTTTT. Amino acids: CASRRTSGSPGELFF.

This clone was observed a few times. The V and J genes are TRBV6-1 and TRBJ2-2; TRBD2 is a possible D gene (6 bases). The ends were cut back, 9 bases at V and 2 bases at J, with 13 bases in the middle. Germline CDR1 reads MNHNS; CDR2 reads SASEGT. The CDR3 runs to 14 residues. CDR3 coding DNA: TGTGCCAGGTCAAGCGGGCTTAACACCGGGGAGCTGTTTTTT. This sequence encodes CARSSGLNTGELFF.

The rearrangement joins TRBV6-5 to TRBJ2-5, with D possibly TRBD2 on 5 matching bases. TRBJ2-7 explains the end of the DNA better; the J call may be wrong. This CDR3 contains 16 residues. From germline, CDR1 is MNHEY and CDR2 SVGAGI. CDR3 in amino acids: CASSYSGGLSTYEQYF. The CDR3 coding sequence is TGTGCCAGCAGTTACTCAGGAGGCCTCTCCACCTACGAGCAGTACTTC.

The CDR3 DNA reads TGTGCCAGCAGCTTAAAGGTCCCCAAAGCGACTAGCACAGATACGCAGTATTTT. Translated: CASSLKVPKATSTDTQYF. The chain carries TRBV7-3 and TRBJ2-3; the D is unclear. The CDR3 spans 18 residues. The germline V gene encodes CDR1 SGHTA and CDR2 FQGTGA. V was trimmed by 1 base and J by 0 bases, leaving 17 bases between them. Looking up the rest from reference TRBV7-3 and TRBJ2-3 gives the full variable domain: GAGVSQTPSNKVTEKGKYVELRCDPISGHTALYWYRQSLGQGPEFLIYFQGTGAADDSGLPNDRFFAVRPEGSVSTLKIQRTERGDSAVYLCASSLKVPKATSTDTQYFGPGTRLTVL.

The chain employs TRBV5-5 and TRBJ2-1; 9 bases are a match to TRBD1. The CDR3 is 15 residues long. V lost 0 bases and J lost 11; bases outside the gene matches: 9. CDR1 and CDR2 (germline): SGHKS, YYEKEE (reference sequence). The CDR3 DNA follows: TGTGCCAGCAGCTTGGAGGACAGGGGCCGTGGTCAGCAGTTCTTC. This sequence encodes CASSLEDRGRGQQFF.